The 25 T cell receptor beta chains reported below all come from one sample, sequenced in a study of blood T cells in healthy people across ages (dated by TCRdb to about 2015). Library generation was performed with 5' RACE. The instrument was an Illumina HiSeq 2500. A second roughly 7 to 11 cycle PCR used a sample-barcoded 5' primer and a J-beta primer mix. TCRdb reprocessed the public reads (quality trimming at Q25 with fastp, clone calling with MiXCR) and kept in-frame beta chains. Rows are combined by CDR3 protein, so each entry shows the most common genes and DNA. The sample contains around 500,000 distinct CDR3 sequences, under 55% of them found a single time. The top ten hold around 25% of the sample. Sequencing was carried out using blood. These receptors all come from a man aged 80 or over in good health.

This clonotype was picked up one time. The CDR3 DNA follows: TGTGCCAGCAGCCAAGAAGAAGGGGCGGGGGGGCACGAGCAGTACTTC. Encoded protein: CASSQEEGAGGHEQYF. The chain joins TRBV4-2 to TRBJ2-7; 9 nucleotides match TRBD2. After removal of 0 bases from V and 5 bases from J, the junction contained 8 bases not matched to a gene. CDR1 is LGHNA, CDR2 YNFKEQ, per germline. The CDR3 spans 16 residues.

This chain links TRBV5-1 with TRBJ1-2; D uncertain. This CDR3 is 15 amino acids long. CDR1 is SGHRS, CDR2 YFSETQ, per germline. V was cut by 2 bases and J by 3 bases, with 14 bases left in between. CDR3 in DNA: TGCGCCAGCAGCTTCACGGCGGCGGATTACTATGGCTACACCTTC. Its translation is CASSFTAADYYGYTF.

The chain links TRBV24-1 to TRBJ2-1; D gene unclear. V shed 4 bases and J shed 5 bases, with 8 bases lying between them. The CDR3 loop spans 13 amino acids. Germline lookup yields CDR1 KGHDR and CDR2 SFDVKD. The CDR3 spells CATSEFLNNEQFF. The CDR3 DNA sequence: TGTGCCACCAGTGAGTTCCTGAACAATGAGCAGTTCTTC.

This clonotype was seen once. J is TRBJ1-1 and V is TRBV4-3, with 9 bases fitting TRBD1. This CDR3 has 17 amino acids. The germline V gene has CDR1 LGHNA and CDR2 YSLEER. J gave up 1 base and V 4 bases, and 10 bases lay outside the gene matches. The CDR3 coding sequence is TGCGCCAGCAGCCCAAATTTACCGGGACAGGGGAACACTGAAGCTTTCTTT. This translates into CASSPNLPGQGNTEAFF.

The chain couples TRBV11-1 to TRBJ2-1; 7 bases are a match to TRBD2. J was trimmed by 10 bases and V by 5 bases; bases with no gene match: 8. There are 13 residues in the CDR3. The V gene's germline CDR1 is SGHAT and CDR2 FQDESV (reference sequence). CDR3 sequence (DNA): TGTGCCAGCAGCCAACCCGTGGGGGGGGAGCAGTTCTTC. Translated, it gives CASSQPVGGEQFF.

The gene calls are TRBV7-3 and TRBJ2-7, with D possibly TRBD1 on 6 matching bases. Per germline, CDR1 SGHTA and CDR2 FQGTGA. Trimming left V 0 bases short and J 6 bases short, with 15 bases between. The CDR3 spans 15 residues. CDR3 in DNA: TGTGCCAGCAGCTTAACCCAACAGGGTCGGGGCGAGCAGTACTTC. This sequence encodes CASSLTQQGRGEQYF. Full variable domain (missing parts from reference TRBV7-3 and TRBJ2-7): GAGVSQTPSNKVTEKGKYVELRCDPISGHTALYWYRQSLGQGPEFLIYFQGTGAADDSGLPNDRFFAVRPEGSVSTLKIQRTERGDSAVYLCASSLTQQGRGEQYFGPGTRLTVT.

This chain connects TRBV20-1 to TRBJ1-6, with D possibly being TRBD1 (6 bases). V lost 6 bases, J lost 0 bases, and 12 bases lay in between. This CDR3 comprises 15 residues. CDR1 and CDR2 from the germline V gene are DFQATT and SNEGSKA (reference sequence). The CDR3 region is CSAAGGDSYNSPLHF. CDR3 in DNA: TGCAGTGCAGCCGGGGGCGACTCCTATAATTCACCCCTCCACTTT.

This chain connects TRBV6-2 or TRBV6-3 to TRBJ2-7, with TRBD1 identical over 9 bases. V gave up 2 bases and J gave up 0 bases; unmatched junction bases: 8. This CDR3 has 17 residues. The germline V gene encodes CDR1 MNHEY and CDR2 SVGEGT. CDR3 residues: CASSYGLGTGISYEQYF. DNA of the CDR3: TGTGCCAGCAGTTACGGTCTGGGGACAGGGATCTCCTACGAGCAGTACTTC.

This clonotype was counted many times. This chain joins TRBV3-1 and TRBJ2-7; TRBD1 matches 9 bases. Per the germline V gene, CDR1 is LGHDT and CDR2 is YNNKEL (reference sequence). The CDR3 has 14 residues. J gave up 4 bases and V 4 bases, and 5 bases lay outside the gene matches. The CDR3 nucleotides are TGTGCCAGCAGCCCTCGGGACAGGGCTTACGAGCAGTACTTC. Protein product: CASSPRDRAYEQYF.

CDR3 protein: CASSLSGTSEQYF. The DNA for the CDR3 is TGCGCCAGCAGCCTCTCCGGGACCTCCGAGCAGTACTTC. This chain links TRBV5-1 with TRBJ2-7; D could derive from TRBD1 or TRBD2 (5 bases each). The germline gives CDR1 SGHRS, CDR2 YFSETQ. V shed 4 bases and J shed 6 bases, with 14 bases lying between them. The CDR3 sequence is 13 residues long.

Comment on this clonotype: The junction and the germline gene differ at one end; a read error may be behind it. The chain recombines TRBV4-3 with TRBJ2-5; no firm D call. The CDR3 totals 14 residues. In germline, CDR1 is LGHNA, CDR2 YSLEER. The DNA of the CDR3 is TGCGCCAGCAGCCAAGGGCCTGCTCAAGGGACCCAGTACTTC. Translating gives CASSQGPAQGTQYF.

The chain combines TRBV9 with TRBJ2-5; unclear D gene. This CDR3 is built from 13 residues. Germline values: CDR1 SGDLS, CDR2 YYNGEE. V was shortened by 3 bases and J by 4 bases, with 10 bases between the two germline ends. The CDR3 region is CASSAPGRETQYF. CDR3 sequence (DNA): TGTGCCAGCAGCGCCCCAGGCAGAGAGACCCAGTACTTC.

This clonotype has just a few counts. V is TRBV20-1 and J is TRBJ2-1; 8 bases align to TRBD2. Germline CDR1 DFQATT, CDR2 SNEGSKA (reference sequence). The CDR3 is 16 residues long. V lost 0 bases and J lost 4; bases outside the gene matches: 8. The CDR3 here is CSARDTGTSWYNEQFF. The CDR3 DNA sequence: TGCAGTGCTAGAGACACCGGGACTAGTTGGTACAATGAGCAGTTCTTC.

The V gene is TRBV6-6, the J gene TRBJ2-7; D might be TRBD1 (6 bases). Germline V CDR1 and CDR2: MNHNY, SVGAGI (reference sequence). The CDR3 covers 15 residues. V lost 6 bases, J lost 3 bases, and 18 bases lay in between. CDR3 sequence (DNA): TGTGCCAGCAGCGGAACAGGGATAAAGCTCTACGAGCAGTACTTC. This sequence encodes CASSGTGIKLYEQYF.

This clonotype has just a few counts. The chain combines TRBV3-1 with TRBJ1-2, with D tentatively TRBD1 (5 bases). Germline lookup yields CDR1 LGHDT and CDR2 YNNKEL (reference sequence). This CDR3 is built from 14 residues. Trimming pared 0 bases from V and 4 bases from J, leaving 9 bases between. DNA of the CDR3: TGTGCCAGCAGCCAAGACAGGGTGGCCTATGGCTACACCTTC. Encoded protein: CASSQDRVAYGYTF.

V usage is TRBV20-1 and J usage is TRBJ2-1, with 14 bases fitting TRBD2. With V trimmed by 6 bases and J by 9 bases, 4 bases remained unmatched. CDR1 is DFQATT and CDR2 is SNEGSKA in the germline V gene (reference sequence). The CDR3 is made up of 13 amino acids. CDR3 sequence (DNA): TGCAGTGCCCAAGGGACTAGCGGGGGTGAGCAGTTCTTC. Residues: CSAQGTSGGEQFF.

This clonotype was observed a handful of times. The chain joins TRBV29-1 to TRBJ1-2; no reliable D call. Trimming left V 7 bases short and J 8 bases short, with 20 bases between. Germline V gives CDR1 SQVTM, CDR2 ANQGSEA. The CDR3 sequence is 13 residues long. The CDR3 sequence: CSAGSPAPGGYTF. CDR3 sequence (DNA): TGCAGCGCCGGGTCCCCGGCCCCTGGAGGCTACACCTTC. Looking up the rest from reference TRBV29-1 and TRBJ1-2 gives the full variable domain: SAVISQKPSRDICQRGTSLTIQCQVDSQVTMMFWYRQQPGQSLTLIATANQGSEATYESGFVIDKFPISRPNLTFSTLTVSNMSPEDSSIYLCSAGSPAPGGYTFGSGTRLTVV.

This clonotype was counted many times. This rearrangement joins TRBV6-6 to TRBJ1-2; no firm D call. V dropped 10 bases and J dropped 4 bases, with 10 bases sitting between them. This CDR3 is 11 amino acids long. The V gene's germline CDR1 is MNHNY and CDR2 SVGAGI (reference sequence). The CDR3 nucleotides are TGTGCCACCTTTCGCGCCTATGGCTACACCTTC. Residues: CATFRAYGYTF.

V usage is TRBV3-1 and J usage is TRBJ1-5; TRBD1 might be the D (5 bases). The V end lost 4 bases, the J end lost 4 bases, and 8 bases lay between the germline ends. The CDR3 consists of 13 residues. Germline CDR1 and CDR2: LGHDT and YNNKEL (reference sequence). In nucleotides, the CDR3 is TGTGCCAGCAGCCCATACAGGAATCAGCCCCAGCATTTT. Translated: CASSPYRNQPQHF.

The CDR3 DNA is TGCAGTGCTCAAAGGGGGCCCGACACTGAAGCTTTCTTT. Translated: CSAQRGPDTEAFF. The V call is TRBV20-1, the J call TRBJ1-1, with 7 nucleotides matching TRBD1. This CDR3 comprises 13 residues. From germline, CDR1 is DFQATT and CDR2 SNEGSKA (reference sequence). J gave up 3 bases and V 5 bases, and 6 bases lay outside the gene matches.

This chain connects TRBV27 to TRBJ1-1; D ambiguous. Germline values: CDR1 MNHEY, CDR2 SMNVEV (reference sequence). Trimming stripped 2 bases from V and 1 base from J, with 8 bases between. The CDR3 consists of 14 residues. The CDR3 loop is CASSLVSKNTEAFF. The CDR3 DNA follows: TGTGCCAGCAGTTTAGTCTCCAAGAACACTGAAGCTTTCTTT.

The sample holds many counts of this clonotype. This chain connects TRBV6-5 to TRBJ2-4; 9 nucleotides align to TRBD2. The CDR3 length is 14 residues. V shed 6 bases, J shed 2 bases, and the junction held 2 bases outside the gene matches. CDR1 is MNHEY and CDR2 is SVGAGI in the germline V gene. The CDR3 protein is CASRPSGTKNIQYF. As DNA, the CDR3 is TGTGCCAGCAGGCCTAGCGGGACCAAAAACATTCAGTACTTC.

To note about this clonotype: Given a much more abundant clone one base away, this may be a read error. V usage is TRBV29-1 and J usage is TRBJ2-5; 9 bases match TRBD2. The closer fit of TRBJ2-1 to the DNA end suggests the J call may be wrong. From germline, CDR1 is SQVTM and CDR2 ANQGSEA. There are 13 residues in the CDR3. The CDR3 loop reads CSVDPSGIETQFF. CDR3 nucleotides: TGCAGCGTTGACCCTAGCGGGATCGAGACCCAGTTCTTC.

The chain recombines TRBV7-9 with TRBJ1-6; 9 nucleotides match TRBD1. This CDR3 spans 14 amino acids. Trimming at V came to 3 bases and at J to 8 bases, leaving 2 bases not matched to a gene. Germline CDR1 and CDR2: SEHNR and FQNEAQ (reference sequence). The DNA of the CDR3 is TGTGCCAGCAGCTTGACAGGGGGTTATTCACCCCTCCACTTT. It specifies CASSLTGGYSPLHF.

The chain employs TRBV5-1 and TRBJ1-5; 7 bases agree with TRBD1. The CDR3 has 14 residues. The ends lost 4 bases at V and 6 bases at J; junction bases unmatched: 7. Germline V lookup: CDR1 SGHRS, CDR2 YFSETQ. CDR3 sequence (DNA): TGCGCCAGCAGCGTGGAAGGGGGCGGTCAGCCCCAGCATTTT. This codes for CASSVEGGGQPQHF.